This is a list of T cell receptor beta chains from one sample in a study of blood T cells in healthy people across ages. TCRdb passed the 5' RACE reads through MiXCR, listing each CDR3 protein once. This sample has about 500,000 distinct CDR3 sequences; 20% to 30% occur once, and the top ten carry just over 8.5%. Separately, the same data were catalogued under a study of T cells of mothers and their children.

The sequenced sample consisted of blood. The receptors shown here come from a boy younger than 18 in good health. Both conserved end residues are part of each CDR3. A D gene is named only where the DNA matches it firmly. Not every row has a clone size; where given, it reads once, few, many or a size class.

DNA,CDR3,V,D,J,size
TGTGCCAGCAGCTTAGGGGGGGCTCGTGGCGGAGCTTTCTTT,CASSLGGARGGAFF,TRBV7-8,-,TRBJ1-1,once
TGCAGCGTCACAGGCCGGTTAGAGCCGGGGACTGAAGCTTTCTTT,CSVTGRLEPGTEAFF,TRBV29-1,-,TRBJ1-1,few
TGTGCCAGCTCACCACCGGGACTAGCCCCACACAATGAGCAGTTCTTC,CASSPPGLAPHNEQFF,TRBV18,TRBD2,TRBJ2-1,-
TGTGCCAGCAGCGTAAATGCTAACTATGGCTACACCTTC,CASSVNANYGYTF,TRBV9,-,TRBJ1-2,few
TGTGCCAGCAGCCAATCGAATCGGGACAGGGAGGGAACAACTAATGAAAAACTGTTTTTT,CASSQSNRDREGTTNEKLFF,TRBV3-1,TRBD1,TRBJ1-4,few
TGTGCCAGCCTGGACAGGGGAGACCTAAATCAGCCCCAGCATTTT,CASLDRGDLNQPQHF,TRBV28,TRBD1,TRBJ1-5,few
TGTGCCAGCAGTTCTGTACTAGCGGATAACACCGGGGAGCTGTTTTTT,CASSSVLADNTGELFF,TRBV2,TRBD2,TRBJ2-2,few
TGTGCCAGCAGCGTAGAAATGGGACAGGGTCGGGCCCAGTACTTC,CASSVEMGQGRAQYF,TRBV9,TRBD1,TRBJ2-5,few
TGTGCCAGCAGCCCGCTGGGGATAAGCTCTGGAAACACCATATATTTT,CASSPLGISSGNTIYF,TRBV27,-,TRBJ1-3,-
TGTGCCAGCAGCTTATCTCGGGCAAGGGCCCGGGAGACCCAGTACTTC,CASSLSRARARETQYF,TRBV7-2,-,TRBJ2-5,few
TGTGCCAGCAGCCCGAAGAGACAACTGGTCTACAATGAGCAGTTCTTC,CASSPKRQLVYNEQFF,TRBV5-5,-,TRBJ2-1,-
TGTGCCAGCAGTTCCCGGAGAGAAGAGACCCAGTACTTC,CASSSRREETQYF,TRBV27,-,TRBJ2-5,many
TGCAGTGCTAGAGTAAGGGCGGATACGCAGTATTTT,CSARVRADTQYF,TRBV20-1,-,TRBJ2-3,few
TGTGCCAGCAGTTTAACATCGGACAGGGAATTGGATACGCAGTATTTT,CASSLTSDRELDTQYF,TRBV12-3/TRBV12-4,TRBD1,TRBJ2-3,once